Following are 27 T cell receptor beta chains from one sample sequenced in a study of blood T cell repertoires in COVID-19. Sequencing used immunoSEQ multiplex PCR; TCRdb keeps in-frame clones, though not all of them. The sample consists of over 150,000 clones, roughly 85% of them appearing once. The sequenced sample was PBMCs or T cells enriched from blood (not recorded which). The receptor set was obtained from a woman in her late teens or twenties who had recovered from COVID-19.

J is TRBJ1-3 and V is TRBV7-2; 8 bases fit TRBD1. The J segment lost 4 bases and the V segment lost 1 base, leaving 9 bases of the junction unmatched. Germline V gene sequence: CDR1 SGHTA, CDR2 FQGNSA. The CDR3 spans 17 residues. DNA for the CDR3: TGTGCCAGCAGCTTAGTCTTAGGACAGGGTTACGGAAACACCATATATTTT. It yields the protein CASSLVLGQGYGNTIYF.

V usage is TRBV28 and J usage is TRBJ1-1, with TRBD1 as a possible D gene (6 bases). The CDR3 has 19 residues. Germline values: CDR1 MDHEN, CDR2 SYDVKM. V lost 4 bases and J lost 1, with 25 bases in between. CDR3 region: CASSSWNGTPEGANTEAFF. The CDR3, as DNA: TGTGCCAGCAGTTCCTGGAACGGGACACCGGAAGGAGCGAACACTGAAGCTTTCTTT.

The V gene is TRBV28, the J gene TRBJ1-5, with D possibly being TRBD1 (6 bases). V was shortened by 3 bases and J by 8 bases, with 17 bases between the two germline ends. Germline V gene data show CDR1 as MDHEN and CDR2 as SYDVKM. The CDR3 has 15 residues. The CDR3 DNA is TGTGCCAGCAGTTTGGGGCAGGGGCCCGGGGAGCCCCAGCATTTT. It is translated as CASSLGQGPGEPQHF.

The chain combines TRBV28 with TRBJ1-5; no clear D. Germline V gene data show CDR1 as MDHEN and CDR2 as SYDVKM. Trimming removed 7 bases from V and 1 base from J, with 11 bases in between. The CDR3 runs to 14 residues. The CDR3 sequence is CASKMSLSNQPQHF. The CDR3, as DNA: TGTGCCAGCAAAATGAGCTTGAGCAATCAGCCCCAGCATTTT.

The chain couples TRBV12-3 or TRBV12-4 to TRBJ2-3; no definite D call. V lost 5 bases and J lost 6, with 12 bases in between. This CDR3 comprises 13 residues. CDR3 nucleotide sequence: TGTGCCAGCAGTGTCTGGTCGGTTGATACGCAGTATTTT. Translating gives CASSVWSVDTQYF.

This rearrangement joins TRBV29-1 to TRBJ2-3; D is unresolved. The length of the CDR3 is 10 residues. Germline assignment: CDR1 SQVTM and CDR2 ANQGSEA. Trimming pared 8 bases from V and 9 bases from J, leaving 12 bases between. The CDR3 reads CSTQTETQYF. Written as DNA, the CDR3 is TGCAGCACACAAACCGAAACGCAGTATTTT.

This clone has at least ten counts. The chain couples TRBV28 to TRBJ2-7; D call uncertain. V was trimmed by 2 bases and J by 4 bases, leaving 9 bases between them. Germline V gene lookup returns CDR1 MDHEN and CDR2 SYDVKM. The CDR3 has 13 residues. The CDR3 loop reads CASSLVVSYEQYF. CDR3 nucleotide sequence: TGTGCCAGCAGTTTAGTAGTATCATACGAGCAGTACTTC.

The chain recombines TRBV5-1 with TRBJ1-2; 9 nucleotides align to TRBD1. CDR3 size: 14 residues. Germline CDR1 reads SGHRS; CDR2 reads YFSETQ. Losses at the gene ends were 3 bases for V and 5 bases for J; bases not matched to a gene: 5. CDR3 DNA sequence: TGCGCCAGCAGCTGGGACAGGGATTCTTATGGCTACACCTTC. This encodes CASSWDRDSYGYTF.

V is TRBV7-2 and J is TRBJ2-7; 7 bases fit TRBD2. J gave up 3 bases and V 4 bases, and 6 bases lay outside the gene matches. In germline, CDR1 is SGHTA, CDR2 FQGNSA. The CDR3 is 14 residues long. CDR3 bases: TGTGCCAGCAGCTGGGGAGGGGATGGCTACGAGCAGTACTTC. Protein sequence: CASSWGGDGYEQYF.

This clone has a single count. The CDR3 DNA follows: TGTGCCAGCAGCCAAAAGGACAGGGGGCCTACCTACGAGCAGTACTTC. Its translation is CASSQKDRGPTYEQYF. The chain links TRBV3-1 (or the pseudogene TRBV3-2) to TRBJ2-7; TRBD1 matches at 11 bases. V shed 2 bases, J shed 2 bases, and the junction held 5 bases outside the gene matches. CDR3 length: 16 residues. Germline CDR1 is LGHDT and CDR2 is YNNKEL (reference sequence).

The chain couples TRBV29-1 to TRBJ1-1, with D unclear. Germline lookup yields CDR1 SQVTM and CDR2 ANQGSEA. The V end was cut by 5 bases, the J end by 1 base, with 14 bases between. The CDR3 runs 14 residues. The CDR3 region is CSVTNLQPNTEAFF. The CDR3 DNA sequence: TGCAGCGTTACAAACCTACAGCCGAACACTGAAGCTTTCTTT.

The rearrangement links TRBV10-3 to TRBJ1-3; 7 bases line up with TRBD1. The CDR3 has 15 residues. In germline, CDR1 is ENHRY, CDR2 SYGVKD. The V and J ends lost 4 bases and 3 bases, in that order; junction bases with no gene match: 6. The CDR3, as DNA: TGTGCCATCAGTGGGTTCACAGGGGTTGGAAACACCATATATTTT. It codes for CAISGFTGVGNTIYF.

This sequence joins TRBV19 and TRBJ1-1; D not certain. V was shortened by 5 bases and J by 3 bases, with 13 bases between the two germline ends. Germline values: CDR1 LNHDA, CDR2 SQIVND (reference sequence). This CDR3 comprises 14 residues. The CDR3 DNA reads TGTGCCAGTAGTTGGAGGGTGGCGGACACTGAAGCTTTCTTT. Translating gives CASSWRVADTEAFF. Filled out from reference TRBV19 and TRBJ1-1, the complete variable domain reads DGGITQSPKYLFRKEGQNVTLSCEQNLNHDAMYWYRQDPGQGLRLIYYSQIVNDFQKGDIAEGYSVSREKKESFPLTVTSAQKNPTAFYLCASSWRVADTEAFFGQGTRLTVV.

In this sample, this clone turned up once. The chain is built from TRBV28 and TRBJ2-1; 8 bases agree with TRBD2. This CDR3 region has 15 residues. V shed 6 bases and J 2 bases; nucleotides not matched to a gene: 6. Germline assignment: CDR1 MDHEN and CDR2 SYDVKM. CDR3 sequence: CASRLAGLTYNEQFF. The DNA of the CDR3 is TGTGCCAGCAGGTTAGCGGGATTAACCTACAATGAGCAGTTCTTC.

This chain connects TRBV20-1 to TRBJ2-2; D perhaps matches TRBD2 (6 bases). In germline, CDR1 is DFQATT, CDR2 SNEGSKA (reference sequence). The ends were cut back, 7 bases at V and 6 bases at J, with 9 bases in the middle. This CDR3 comprises 11 residues. The DNA of the CDR3 is TGCAGTGGTTGGGGGGCCGGGGAGCTGTTTTTT. Translating it yields CSGWGAGELFF.

The rearrangement uses TRBV19 and TRBJ1-2; 9 positions match TRBD1. The CDR3 covers 14 residues. Trimming cost V 6 bases and J 4 bases; bases outside gene matches: 6. Germline assignment: CDR1 LNHDA and CDR2 SQIVND (reference sequence). Written as DNA, the CDR3 is TGTGCCAGTAGCCCCCAGGGACAGGGCTATGGCTACACCTTC. Translation gives CASSPQGQGYGYTF.

This chain connects TRBV27 to TRBJ2-7; TRBD1 is a possible D gene (5 bases). V was shortened by 5 bases and J by 1 base, with 9 bases between the two germline ends. This CDR3 region has 13 residues. Looked up from germline, CDR1 is MNHEY and CDR2 is SMNVEV (reference sequence). The CDR3 coding sequence is TGTGCCAGCAGTCAAGACAGATCCTACGAGCAGTACTTC. Protein: CASSQDRSYEQYF.

The chain joins TRBV15 to TRBJ1-4; perhaps TRBD1 as D (6 bases). Germline assignment: CDR1 LNHNV and CDR2 YYDKDF (reference sequence). Trimming stripped 0 bases from V and 8 bases from J, with 19 bases between. The CDR3 runs to 17 residues. This CDR3 is CATSRDRVWAGAEKLFF. The CDR3 DNA reads TGTGCCACCAGCAGAGATCGGGTTTGGGCAGGGGCGGAAAAACTGTTTTTT.

The chain links TRBV4-3 to TRBJ1-1; 7 bases line up with TRBD1. The CDR3 has 15 residues. The junction had 1 base not matched to a gene; V was cut back by 0 bases and J by 0 bases. CDR1 and CDR2 (germline): LGHNA, YSLEER. As DNA, the CDR3 is TGCGCCAGCAGCCAAGACGACAGGGTGAACACTGAAGCTTTCTTT. It specifies CASSQDDRVNTEAFF.

J is TRBJ1-6 and V is TRBV27; 9 positions match TRBD1. CDR3 length: 14 amino acids. V shed 11 bases and J 8 bases; nucleotides not matched to a gene: 10. CDR1 MNHEY and CDR2 SMNVEV come from the germline V gene (reference sequence). The CDR3: CAARRDRVDSPLHF. The CDR3 coding sequence is TGTGCCGCCCGGCGGGACAGGGTTGATTCACCCCTCCACTTT.

The chain employs TRBV5-1 and TRBJ2-3; TRBD2 matches 7 bases. This CDR3 is 14 amino acids long. V lost 4 bases to trimming and J lost 9 bases; unmatched junction nucleotides: 11. The germline V gene encodes CDR1 SGHRS and CDR2 YFSETQ. The CDR3 sequence is CASSREAGTDTQYF. CDR3 DNA sequence: TGCGCCAGCAGCCGGGAAGCGGGGACCGACACGCAGTATTTT.

The chain links TRBV25-1 to TRBJ2-1; the match to TRBD2 covers 10 bases. Germline V gene lookup returns CDR1 MGHDK and CDR2 SYGVNS. The CDR3 covers 15 residues. Trimming at V came to 4 bases and at J to 7 bases, leaving 7 bases not matched to a gene. CDR3 DNA sequence: TGTGCCAGCAGTGGTGGCCTAGCGGGGGTAAATGAGCAGTTCTTC. Its translation is CASSGGLAGVNEQFF.

This sequence joins TRBV24-1 and TRBJ1-6, with D perhaps matching TRBD1 (6 bases). Germline V lookup: CDR1 KGHDR, CDR2 SFDVKD. V was trimmed by 6 bases and J by 4 bases, leaving 12 bases between them. CDR3 length: 15 amino acids. CDR3 sequence: CATSSRGAYNSPLHF. The DNA for the CDR3 is TGTGCCACCAGTAGCCGGGGGGCGTATAATTCACCCCTCCACTTT.

This clone was seen just once. The chain is built from TRBV7-8 and TRBJ2-5; 9 bases are a match to TRBD1. Germline V gene lookup returns CDR1 SGHVS and CDR2 FQNEAQ. The V and J ends lost 5 bases and 1 base, in that order; junction bases with no gene match: 5. CDR3 size: 15 residues. CDR3 residues: CASSKGQGTQETQYF. The CDR3 DNA sequence: TGTGCCAGCAGCAAGGGACAGGGAACCCAAGAGACCCAGTACTTC.

The gene calls are TRBV27 and TRBJ1-4, with 7 bases fitting TRBD1. This CDR3 has 14 residues. With 6 bases clipped from V and 8 bases from J, the junction kept 9 bases outside the gene matches. Per the germline V gene, CDR1 is MNHEY and CDR2 is SMNVEV (reference sequence). In DNA, the CDR3 is TGTGCCAGCAGACGAACAGGGGAGGACGAAAAACTGTTTTTT. This sequence encodes CASRRTGEDEKLFF.

V is TRBV18 and J is TRBJ2-7, with 9 positions matching TRBD1. With V trimmed by 3 bases and J by 2 bases, 5 bases remained unmatched. The CDR3 spans 15 residues. Germline assignment: CDR1 KGHSH and CDR2 LQKENI. The CDR3: CASSPTGTGPYEQYF. CDR3 bases: TGTGCCAGCTCACCGACCGGGACAGGGCCCTACGAGCAGTACTTC.

The chain employs TRBV5-1 and TRBJ1-3; D remains unclear. The V gene's germline CDR1 is SGHRS and CDR2 YFSETQ. The CDR3 is made up of 15 amino acids. Trimming pared 0 bases from V and 1 base from J, leaving 8 bases between. The CDR3 here is CASSLARTSGNTIYF. DNA of the CDR3: TGCGCCAGCAGCTTGGCCCGGACTTCTGGAAACACCATATATTTT.